A selection of T cell receptor beta chains follows, all from one sample in a study of T cell repertoires in cytomegalovirus infection. These receptors' targets are unknown. Using its own MiXCR run on the reads, TCRdb lists one record per CDR3 protein. The table has fewer than 1,000,000 distinct CDR3 sequences, less than 35% seen once. Sequenced here: cultured CD8+ T cells from PBMCs, sampled from culture after CMV antigen stimulation. Receptors were obtained from a human donor in good health (CMV status not recorded). Some clones in this sample may be carry-over from other donors' samples. The CDR3 runs from the conserved cysteine through the conserved F or W. D genes are given only for firm matches. Expanded clones get a size class; other rows say once, few or many, or leave the size out.

v_call	cdr3_length	clone_size	d_call	j_call	cdr3_nt	cdr3_aa
TRBV7-6	14	few	TRBD1	TRBJ1-4	TGTGCCAGCAGCGAGACAGGGCCCCTTGAAAAACTGTTTTTT	CASSETGPLEKLFF
TRBV13	15	once	TRBD2	TRBJ2-5	TGTGCCAGCAGCCATAGCGGGGGCAGACAAGAGACCCAGTACTTC	CASSHSGGRQETQYF
TRBV2	16	once	.	TRBJ2-5	TGTGCCAGCAGTGATTGGGGGGCCCAATTTGGGGAGACCCAGTACTTC	CASSDWGAQFGETQYF
TRBV6-6	15	.	TRBD1	TRBJ1-3	TGTGCCAGCAGTCAACGACAGGGGGAAGGAAACACCATATATTTT	CASSQRQGEGNTIYF
TRBV7-2	16	.	TRBD1	TRBJ1-5	TGTGCCAGCAGCTTACTCGGGACAGGGGCGGTTCAGCCCCAGCATTTT	CASSLLGTGAVQPQHF
TRBV4-1	15	.	TRBD1	TRBJ2-5	TGTGCCAGCAGCTCCTTGACAGGGGGGCTAGAGACCCAGTACTTC	CASSSLTGGLETQYF
TRBV7-8	14	few	.	TRBJ1-2	TGTGCCAGCAGCTATGTAGGGGACGGCTATGGCTACACCTTC	CASSYVGDGYGYTF
TRBV6-6	15	.	.	TRBJ1-4	TGTGCCAGCAGTTCTGGGCCCCGTGAGAGTGAAAAACTGTTTTTT	CASSSGPRESEKLFF
TRBV12-5	12	few	.	TRBJ2-1	TGTGCTAGTGGTTTGGGGGATAATGAGCAGTTCTTC	CASGLGDNEQFF
TRBV19	14	.	TRBD2	TRBJ2-2	TGTGCCAGTACCAGGACTAGCGGCACCGGGGAGCTGTTTTTT	CASTRTSGTGELFF
TRBV2	15	.	.	TRBJ1-1	TGTGCCAGCAGTGAACGAGCAACCGGCGCCGGTGGAGCTTTCTTT	CASSERATGAGGAFF